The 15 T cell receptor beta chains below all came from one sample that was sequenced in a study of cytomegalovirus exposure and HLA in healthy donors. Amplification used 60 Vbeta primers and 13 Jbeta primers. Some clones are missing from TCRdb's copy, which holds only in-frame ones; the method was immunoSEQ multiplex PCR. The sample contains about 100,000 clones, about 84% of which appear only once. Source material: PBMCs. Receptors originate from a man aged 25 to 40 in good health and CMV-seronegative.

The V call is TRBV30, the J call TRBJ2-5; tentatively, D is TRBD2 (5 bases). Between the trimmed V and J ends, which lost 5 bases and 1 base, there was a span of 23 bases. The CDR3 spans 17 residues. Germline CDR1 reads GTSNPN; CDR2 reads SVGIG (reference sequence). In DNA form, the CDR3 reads TGTGCCTGGTCGAGAAACTCACGTAGGCGGGTCCAAGAGACCCAGTACTTC. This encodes CAWSRNSRRRVQETQYF.

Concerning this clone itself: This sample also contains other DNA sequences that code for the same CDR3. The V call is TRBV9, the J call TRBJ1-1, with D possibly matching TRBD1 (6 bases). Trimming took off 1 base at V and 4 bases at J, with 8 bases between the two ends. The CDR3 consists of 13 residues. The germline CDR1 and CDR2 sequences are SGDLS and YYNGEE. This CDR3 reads CASSVTGTTEAFF. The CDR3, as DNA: TGTGCCAGCAGCGTAACAGGGACCACTGAAGCTTTCTTT.

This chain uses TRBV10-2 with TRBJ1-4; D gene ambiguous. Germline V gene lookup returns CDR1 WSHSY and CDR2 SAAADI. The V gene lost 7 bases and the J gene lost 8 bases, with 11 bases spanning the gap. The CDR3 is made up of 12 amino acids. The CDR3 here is CASTGDGEKLFF. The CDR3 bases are TGCGCCAGCACCGGGGATGGGGAAAAACTGTTTTTT.

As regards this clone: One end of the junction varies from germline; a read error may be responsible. In nucleotides, the CDR3 is TGTGCCAGCAGGAAGCAAACCCCTGATGCTTTCTTT. Residues: CASRKQTPDAFF. The chain combines TRBV2 with TRBJ1-1; no firm D call. The CDR3 consists of 12 residues. Per germline, CDR1 SNHLY and CDR2 FYNNEI.

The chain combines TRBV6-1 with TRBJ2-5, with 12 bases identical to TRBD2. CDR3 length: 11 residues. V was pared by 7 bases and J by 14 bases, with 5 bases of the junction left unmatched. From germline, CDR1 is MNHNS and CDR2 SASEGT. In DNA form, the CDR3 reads TGTGCCAGCACCGGGACTAGCGGGTGTTACTTC. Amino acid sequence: CASTGTSGCYF.

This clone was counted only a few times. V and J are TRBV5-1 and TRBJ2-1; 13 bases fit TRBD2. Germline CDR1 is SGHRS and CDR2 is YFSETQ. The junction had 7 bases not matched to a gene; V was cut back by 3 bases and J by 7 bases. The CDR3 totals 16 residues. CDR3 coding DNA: TGCGCCAGCAGCTCGCTAACTAGCGGGAGGGTTAATGAGCAGTTCTTC. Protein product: CASSSLTSGRVNEQFF.

The CDR3 DNA sequence: TGCAGTGCTAGGGGAGACACTGAAGCTTTCTTT. It is translated as CSARGDTEAFF. V and J are TRBV20-1 and TRBJ1-1; no definite D call. CDR3 length: 11 residues. V lost 3 bases and J 3 bases, leaving 5 bases between the germline ends. Per germline, CDR1 DFQATT and CDR2 SNEGSKA (reference sequence).

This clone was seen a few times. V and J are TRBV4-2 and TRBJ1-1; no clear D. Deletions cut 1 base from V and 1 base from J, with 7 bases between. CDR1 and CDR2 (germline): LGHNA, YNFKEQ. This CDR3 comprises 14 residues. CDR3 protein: CASSQAVGNTEAFF. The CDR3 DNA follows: TGTGCCAGCAGCCAAGCTGTCGGGAACACTGAAGCTTTCTTT.

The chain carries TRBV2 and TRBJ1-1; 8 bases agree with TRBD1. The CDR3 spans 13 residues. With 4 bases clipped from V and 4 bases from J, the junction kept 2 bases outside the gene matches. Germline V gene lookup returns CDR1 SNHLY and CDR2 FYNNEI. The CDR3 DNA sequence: TGTGCCAGCAGTGCAACAGGGGGCACTGAAGCTTTCTTT. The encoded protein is CASSATGGTEAFF.

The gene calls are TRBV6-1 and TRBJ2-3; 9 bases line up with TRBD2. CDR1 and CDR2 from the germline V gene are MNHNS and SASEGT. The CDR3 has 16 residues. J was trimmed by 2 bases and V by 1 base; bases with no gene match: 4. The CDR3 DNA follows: TGTGCCAGCAGTGAAGACACTAGCGGGTACACAGATACGCAGTATTTT. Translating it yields CASSEDTSGYTDTQYF.

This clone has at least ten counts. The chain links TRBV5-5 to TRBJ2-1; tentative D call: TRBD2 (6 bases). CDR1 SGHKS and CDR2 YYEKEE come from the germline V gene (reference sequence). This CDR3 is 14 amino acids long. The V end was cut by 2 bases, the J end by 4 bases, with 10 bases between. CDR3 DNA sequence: TGTGCCAGCAGCTTTCGGGAGTCTTACAATGAGCAGTTCTTC. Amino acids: CASSFRESYNEQFF.

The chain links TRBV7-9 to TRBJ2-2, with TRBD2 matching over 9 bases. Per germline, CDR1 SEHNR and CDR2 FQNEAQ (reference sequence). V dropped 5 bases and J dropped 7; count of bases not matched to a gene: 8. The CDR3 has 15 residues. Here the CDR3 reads CASSLEVAGVGELFF. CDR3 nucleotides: TGTGCCAGCAGCCTTGAGGTAGCGGGAGTCGGGGAGCTGTTTTTT.

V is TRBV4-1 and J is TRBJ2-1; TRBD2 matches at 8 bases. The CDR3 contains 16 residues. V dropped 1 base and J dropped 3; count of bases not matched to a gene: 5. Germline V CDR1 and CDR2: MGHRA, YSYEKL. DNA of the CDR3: TGCGCCAGCAGCCAAGGTCGGCTAGCGGGCTACAATGAGCAGTTCTTC. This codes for CASSQGRLAGYNEQFF.

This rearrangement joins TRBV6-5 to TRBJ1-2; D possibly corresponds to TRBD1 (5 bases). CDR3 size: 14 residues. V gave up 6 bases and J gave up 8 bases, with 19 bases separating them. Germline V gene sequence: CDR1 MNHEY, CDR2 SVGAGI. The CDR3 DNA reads TGTGCCAGCAGCCACTGGGACTCCGGACGAGGCTACACCTTC. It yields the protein CASSHWDSGRGYTF.

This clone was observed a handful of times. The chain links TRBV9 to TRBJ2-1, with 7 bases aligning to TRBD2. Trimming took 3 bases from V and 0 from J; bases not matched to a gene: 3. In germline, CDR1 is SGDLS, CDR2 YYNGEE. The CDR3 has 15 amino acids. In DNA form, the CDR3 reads TGTGCCAGCAGCGATGGCGGGAGCTCCTACAATGAGCAGTTCTTC. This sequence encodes CASSDGGSSYNEQFF.